The present entry profiles one T cell receptor (beta chain) with its context. What it recognizes is unknown. These data come from a study of OX40 agonist ivuxolimab in advanced cancers. Study information: Aged about 20 to 80 with a mean of about 60 years, they were around 79% male.

Sequencing used immunoSEQ multiplex PCR; TCRdb keeps in-frame clones, though not all of them. Of about 100,000 clones listed, 90% were seen once; the top ten hold 0.31%. Trimming stripped 2 bases from V and 0 bases from J, with 17 bases between. CDR3 length equals 18 residues. Germline V gives CDR1 MGHRA, CDR2 YSYEKL. Regarding the study as a whole: Expanded clones were, on average, more numerous in CD8+ T cells than in CD4+. The CD4+ and CD8+ T cells in the blood had expanded clonally by week 6 at 0.1 to 3.0 mg/kg. Certain nonresponders additionally had low normalized T-cell clonal expansion.

Specimen: CD4+ or CD8+ T cells sorted from blood, collected in a trial of the OX40 agonist ivuxolimab. The chain employs TRBV4-1 and TRBJ1-5, with D perhaps matching TRBD1 (5 bases). The receptor was isolated from an adult with an advanced solid tumor such as melanoma, head and neck, liver or kidney cancer. The chain's CDR3 is CASSQSLGRLGSNQPQHF. Here the CDR3 DNA reads TGCGCCAGCAGCCAAAGCCTGGGGCGATTGGGTAGCAATCAGCCCCAGCATTTT.